This is a list of T cell receptor beta chains from one sample in a study of radiation and T cells in renal cell carcinoma. The data were produced by immunoSEQ multiplex PCR, yet TCRdb's version contains in-frame clones alone and is incomplete. This table holds 87,000 or so clones, 86% found once. The specimen comprised blood, sampled from a patient whose treatment included radiotherapy and nephrectomy. The receptors were gathered from a man aged 50 to 60 with renal cell carcinoma. Both conserved end residues are part of each CDR3. The D gene is left open where the match is weak. Rows may omit the clone size; those that give it use once, few, many or a size class.

cdr3_length j_call clone_size d_call v_call cdr3_aa cdr3_nt
19 TRBJ2-6 . . TRBV5-4 CASSATSRSPFSGANVLTF TGTGCCAGCAGCGCCACGTCTAGATCCCCTTTCTCTGGGGCCAACGTCCTGACTTTC
15 TRBJ2-7 . . TRBV6-5 CASSTWGGGRREQYF TGTGCCAGCAGTACGTGGGGTGGGGGGCGCAGAGAGCAGTACTTC
15 TRBJ1-1 few . TRBV7-9 CASSSLGVIDTEAFF TGTGCCAGCAGCTCACTAGGGGTAATCGACACTGAAGCTTTCTTT
15 TRBJ2-7 once TRBD2 TRBV10-3 CAISGSGGSPYEQYF TGTGCCATCAGTGGGTCGGGAGGGAGCCCCTACGAGCAGTACTTC
15 TRBJ2-2 . . TRBV9 CASSVGIGPTGELFF TGTGCCAGCAGCGTAGGAATAGGGCCCACCGGGGAGCTGTTTTTT
13 TRBJ1-1 once . TRBV6-1 CASSEPGAYRAFF TGTGCCAGCAGTGAACCGGGAGCATATAGAGCTTTCTTT
13 TRBJ2-5 . . TRBV27 CASSRGGRETQYF TGTGCCAGCAGCAGAGGTGGGAGAGAGACCCAGTACTTC
16 TRBJ2-1 . TRBD1 TRBV7-7 CASSRTPGQGFNEQFF TGTGCTAGCAGCAGAACCCCGGGACAGGGTTTCAATGAGCAGTTCTTC
14 TRBJ2-2 . . TRBV7-2 CASTANRIAGELFF TGTGCCAGCACCGCAAACAGGATTGCCGGGGAGCTGTTTTTT
16 TRBJ2-6 . TRBD1 TRBV18 CASAGQGSSGANVLTF TGTGCCAGCGCGGGACAGGGGAGCTCTGGGGCCAACGTCCTGACTTTC
14 TRBJ2-7 once TRBD1 TRBV4-3 CASSLTGGAYEQYF TGCGCCAGCAGCCTTACAGGGGGCGCCTACGAGCAGTACTTC
15 TRBJ2-7 . . TRBV6-1 CASRSRQGGSYEQYF TGTGCCAGCAGGAGCCGACAGGGAGGTAGCTACGAGCAGTACTTC
12 TRBJ1-5 few . TRBV30 CAWSSLDQPQHF TGTGCCTGGAGTTCTCTGGACCAGCCCCAGCATTTT
15 TRBJ2-6 . . TRBV5-4 CASFTPGSGANVLTF TGTGCCAGCTTCACCCCGGGGAGCGGGGCCAACGTCCTGACTTTC
13 TRBJ2-7 . TRBD2 TRBV6-6 CASSLAGGREQYF TGTGCCAGCAGCCTAGCGGGAGGGAGAGAGCAGTACTTC
15 TRBJ1-4 . . TRBV30 CAWSVGTPDYEKLFF TGTGCCTGGAGTGTCGGGACACCAGATTACGAAAAACTGTTTTTT